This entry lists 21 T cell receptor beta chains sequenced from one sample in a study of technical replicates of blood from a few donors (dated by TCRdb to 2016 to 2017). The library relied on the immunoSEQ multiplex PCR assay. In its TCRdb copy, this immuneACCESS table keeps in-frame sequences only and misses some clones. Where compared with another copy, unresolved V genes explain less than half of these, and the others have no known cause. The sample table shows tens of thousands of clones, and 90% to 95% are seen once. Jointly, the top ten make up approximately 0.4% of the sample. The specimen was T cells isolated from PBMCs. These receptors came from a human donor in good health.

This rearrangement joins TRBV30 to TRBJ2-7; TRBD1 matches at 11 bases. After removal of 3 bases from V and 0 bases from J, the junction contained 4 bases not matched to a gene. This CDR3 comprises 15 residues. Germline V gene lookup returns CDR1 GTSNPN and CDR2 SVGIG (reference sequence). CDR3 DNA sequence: TGTGCCTGGAGGGGGGGGACAGGGGGCTCCTACGAGCAGTACTTC. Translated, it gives CAWRGGTGGSYEQYF. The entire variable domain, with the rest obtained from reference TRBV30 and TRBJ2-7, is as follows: SQTIHQWPATLVQPVGSPLSLECTVEGTSNPNLYWYRQAAGRGLQLLFYSVGIGQISSEVPQNLSASRPQDRQFILSSKKLLLSDSGFYLCAWRGGTGGSYEQYFGPGTRLTVT.

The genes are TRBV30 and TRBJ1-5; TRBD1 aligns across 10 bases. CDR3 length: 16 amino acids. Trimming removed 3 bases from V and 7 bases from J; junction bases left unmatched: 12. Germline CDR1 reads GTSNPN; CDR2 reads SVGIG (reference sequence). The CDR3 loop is CAWSVPRQGAWQPQHF. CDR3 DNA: TGTGCCTGGAGCGTGCCCCGACAGGGGGCTTGGCAGCCCCAGCATTTT.

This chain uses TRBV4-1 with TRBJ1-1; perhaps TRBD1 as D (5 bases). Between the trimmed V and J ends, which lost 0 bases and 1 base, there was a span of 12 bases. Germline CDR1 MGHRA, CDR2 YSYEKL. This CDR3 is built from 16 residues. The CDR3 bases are TGCGCCAGCAGCCAAGAATACGGGGGGACGAACACTGAAGCTTTCTTT. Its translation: CASSQEYGGTNTEAFF.

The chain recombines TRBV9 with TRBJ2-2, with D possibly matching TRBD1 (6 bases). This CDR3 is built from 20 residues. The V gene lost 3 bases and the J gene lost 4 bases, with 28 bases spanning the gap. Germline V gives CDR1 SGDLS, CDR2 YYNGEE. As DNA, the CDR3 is TGTGCCAGCAGCGCCCAACTCAGCACCGTGGACAGTCTTGTCACCGGGGAGCTGTTTTTT. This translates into CASSAQLSTVDSLVTGELFF.

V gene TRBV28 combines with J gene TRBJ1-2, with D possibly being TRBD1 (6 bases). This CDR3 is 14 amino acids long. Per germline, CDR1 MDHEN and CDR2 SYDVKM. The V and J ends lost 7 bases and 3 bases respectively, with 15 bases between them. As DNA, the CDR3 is TGTGCCAGCAACGAGGGGGGGCGATACTATGGCTACACCTTC. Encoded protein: CASNEGGRYYGYTF.

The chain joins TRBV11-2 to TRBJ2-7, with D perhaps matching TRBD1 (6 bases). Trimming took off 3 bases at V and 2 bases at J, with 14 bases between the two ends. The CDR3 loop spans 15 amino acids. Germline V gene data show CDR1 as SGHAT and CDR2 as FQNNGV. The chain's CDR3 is CASSFTRDTTYEQYF. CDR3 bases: TGTGCCAGCAGCTTCACCAGGGACACCACCTACGAGCAGTACTTC.

CDR3 nucleotides: TGTGCCAGCAGCTTCGCCGGGGAGCTGTTTTTT. Encoded protein: CASSFAGELFF. V usage is TRBV7-2 and J usage is TRBJ2-2, with D unclear. Trimming took off 3 bases at V and 6 bases at J, with 2 bases between the two ends. Germline CDR1 and CDR2: SGHTA and FQGNSA. This CDR3 is 11 amino acids long.

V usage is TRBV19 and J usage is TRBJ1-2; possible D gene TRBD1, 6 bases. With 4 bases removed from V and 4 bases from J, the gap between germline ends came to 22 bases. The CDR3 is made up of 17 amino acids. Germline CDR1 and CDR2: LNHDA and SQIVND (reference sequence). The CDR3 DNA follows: TGTGCCAGTAGTACTACGTCAGGGTTCCAGGGGAGCTATGGCTACACCTTC. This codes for CASSTTSGFQGSYGYTF.

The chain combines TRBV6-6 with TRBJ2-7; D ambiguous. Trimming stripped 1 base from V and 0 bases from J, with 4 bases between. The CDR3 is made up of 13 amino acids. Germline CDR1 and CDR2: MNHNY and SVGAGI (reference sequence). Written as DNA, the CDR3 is TGTGCCAGCAGTTACTACAACTCCTACGAGCAGTACTTC. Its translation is CASSYYNSYEQYF.

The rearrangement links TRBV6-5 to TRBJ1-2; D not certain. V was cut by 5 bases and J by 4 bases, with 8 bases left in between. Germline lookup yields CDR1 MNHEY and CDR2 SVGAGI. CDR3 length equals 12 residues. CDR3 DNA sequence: TGTGCCAGCAGTCCTGGCCCCTATGGCTACACCTTC. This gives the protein CASSPGPYGYTF.

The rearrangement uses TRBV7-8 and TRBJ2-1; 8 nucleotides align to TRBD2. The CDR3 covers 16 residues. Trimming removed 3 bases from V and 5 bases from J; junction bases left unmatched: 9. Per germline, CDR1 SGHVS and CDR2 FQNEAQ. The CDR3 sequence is CASSFLEGLDHNEQFF. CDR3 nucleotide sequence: TGTGCCAGCAGCTTTTTGGAGGGACTAGATCACAATGAGCAGTTCTTC.

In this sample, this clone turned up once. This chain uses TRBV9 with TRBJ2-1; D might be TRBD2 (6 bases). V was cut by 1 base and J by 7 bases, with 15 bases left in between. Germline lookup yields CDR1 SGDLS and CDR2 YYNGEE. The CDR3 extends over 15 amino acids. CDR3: CASSVNGRSWNEQFF. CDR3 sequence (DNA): TGTGCCAGCAGCGTAAACGGGAGAAGCTGGAATGAGCAGTTCTTC.

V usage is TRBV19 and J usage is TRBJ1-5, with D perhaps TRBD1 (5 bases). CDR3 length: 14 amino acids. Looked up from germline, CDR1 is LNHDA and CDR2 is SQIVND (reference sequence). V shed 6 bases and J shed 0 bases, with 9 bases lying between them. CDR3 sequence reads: CASRRGYSNQPQHF. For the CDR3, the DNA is TGTGCCAGTAGAAGGGGATATAGCAATCAGCCCCAGCATTTT. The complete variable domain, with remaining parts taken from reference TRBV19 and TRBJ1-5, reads DGGITQSPKYLFRKEGQNVTLSCEQNLNHDAMYWYRQDPGQGLRLIYYSQIVNDFQKGDIAEGYSVSREKKESFPLTVTSAQKNPTAFYLCASRRGYSNQPQHFGDGTRLSIL.

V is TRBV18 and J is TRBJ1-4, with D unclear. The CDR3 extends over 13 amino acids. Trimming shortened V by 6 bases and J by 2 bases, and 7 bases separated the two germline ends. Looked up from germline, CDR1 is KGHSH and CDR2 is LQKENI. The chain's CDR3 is CASSPSTNEKLFF. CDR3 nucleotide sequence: TGTGCCAGCTCCCCTAGCACTAATGAAAAACTGTTTTTT.

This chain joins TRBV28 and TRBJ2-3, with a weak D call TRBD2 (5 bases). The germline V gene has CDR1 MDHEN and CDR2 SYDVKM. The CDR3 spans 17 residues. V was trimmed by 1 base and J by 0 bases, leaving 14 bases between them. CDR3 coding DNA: TGTGCCAGCAGTTTATTCTCGGCGGGTTCTAGCACAGATACGCAGTATTTT. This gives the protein CASSLFSAGSSTDTQYF. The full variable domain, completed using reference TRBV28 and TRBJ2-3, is DVKVTQSSRYLVKRTGEKVFLECVQDMDHENMFWYRQDPGLGLRLIYFSYDVKMKEKGDIPEGYSVSREKKERFSLILESASTNQTSMYLCASSLFSAGSSTDTQYFGPGTRLTVL.

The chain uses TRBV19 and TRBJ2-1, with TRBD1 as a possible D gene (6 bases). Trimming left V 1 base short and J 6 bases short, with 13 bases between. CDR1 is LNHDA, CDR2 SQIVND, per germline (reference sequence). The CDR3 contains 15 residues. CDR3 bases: TGTGCCAGTAGTATAGGAAACAGGGCGGGCAATGAGCAGTTCTTC. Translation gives CASSIGNRAGNEQFF.

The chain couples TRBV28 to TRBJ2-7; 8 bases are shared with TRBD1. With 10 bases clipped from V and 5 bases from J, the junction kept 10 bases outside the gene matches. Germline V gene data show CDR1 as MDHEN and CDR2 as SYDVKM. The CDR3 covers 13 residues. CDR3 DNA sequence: TGTGCCATCTTTCAGGGGGCGAAAAACGAGCAGTACTTC. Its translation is CAIFQGAKNEQYF.

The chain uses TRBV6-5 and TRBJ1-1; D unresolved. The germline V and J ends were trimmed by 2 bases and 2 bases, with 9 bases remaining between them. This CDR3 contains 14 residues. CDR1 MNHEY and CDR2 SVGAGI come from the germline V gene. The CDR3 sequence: CASSYRGSNTEAFF. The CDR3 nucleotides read TGTGCCAGCAGTTACCGGGGATCTAACACTGAAGCTTTCTTT.

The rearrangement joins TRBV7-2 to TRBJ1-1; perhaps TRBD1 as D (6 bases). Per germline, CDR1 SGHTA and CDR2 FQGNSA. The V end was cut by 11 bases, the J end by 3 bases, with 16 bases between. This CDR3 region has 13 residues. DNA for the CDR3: TGTGCCGAGCCCCCGGGACACTACACTGAAGCTTTCTTT. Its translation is CAEPPGHYTEAFF.

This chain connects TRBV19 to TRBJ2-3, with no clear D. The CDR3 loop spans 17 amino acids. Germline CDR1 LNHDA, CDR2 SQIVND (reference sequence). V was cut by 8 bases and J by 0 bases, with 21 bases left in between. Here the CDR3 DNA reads TGTGCCAGTGGGCCCGTGGGCCCCCGTGCTAGCACAGATACGCAGTATTTT. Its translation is CASGPVGPRASTDTQYF.

The CDR3 loop is CASSTGQGNPSEELFF. The CDR3 nucleotides read TGTGCCAGCAGCACCGGACAGGGAAATCCTTCGGAGGAGCTGTTTTTT. V and J are TRBV9 and TRBJ2-2, with 8 bases that match TRBD1. V lost 4 bases and J lost 10; bases outside the gene matches: 15. CDR1 is SGDLS and CDR2 is YYNGEE in the germline V gene. The CDR3 is 16 amino acids.